This T cell receptor (beta chain) was obtained from a study of T cell repertoires in cytomegalovirus infection. Study as a whole: CMV infection together with matching HLA type was indicated by public TCR beta signatures.

MiXCR, run by TCRdb on the reads, gives a single entry per CDR3 protein. The data show about 260,000 distinct CDR3 sequences, approximately 13% seen once. Of note for this clonotype: As yet, its antigen is unknown.

Regarding the study as a whole: Using cumulative public TCR beta family frequency, the authors identified those who carried CMV together with the relevant HLA.

The length of the CDR3 is 11 residues. In germline, CDR1 is SNHLY, CDR2 FYNNEI. The V end lost 6 bases, the J end lost 4 bases, and 6 bases lay between the germline ends. The chain joins TRBV2 to TRBJ1-2; D not certain. The source of this sequence is a human donor in good health (CMV status not recorded). Some clones in this sample may be carry-over from other donors' samples. The sequencing input was PBMCs. This chain's CDR3 is CASSKGYGYTF. The CDR3 DNA sequence: TGTGCCAGCAGCAAGGGCTATGGCTACACCTTC.